This TCR beta chain was obtained from a study of identifying expanded T cells in peripheral blood. Collection occurred without any documented infections or immune events in donors. Study-wide results and limits: Clone count variance between roughly 2-week samples rose with total template count. Technical replicates showed around 1.1 changed clones; about 2 weeks 15 to 20; four weeks 19.

The data were produced by immunoSEQ multiplex PCR, yet TCRdb's version contains in-frame clones alone and is incomplete. The sample records 90,000 to 95,000 clones, around 90% being singletons. A remark on this clone: What it recognizes is unknown.

V shed 5 bases and J shed 4 bases, with 12 bases lying between them. The CDR3 has 13 amino acids. Germline V gene data show CDR1 as SQVTM and CDR2 as ANQGSEA. The source material was blood. The receptor was isolated from a person between 18 and 75 years old in good health. The chain couples TRBV29-1 to TRBJ1-3, with a weak D call TRBD1 (6 bases). CDR3 nucleotide sequence: TGCAGCGTTCGGGGGGCAGGGGGAAACACCATATATTTT. It codes for CSVRGAGGNTIYF.